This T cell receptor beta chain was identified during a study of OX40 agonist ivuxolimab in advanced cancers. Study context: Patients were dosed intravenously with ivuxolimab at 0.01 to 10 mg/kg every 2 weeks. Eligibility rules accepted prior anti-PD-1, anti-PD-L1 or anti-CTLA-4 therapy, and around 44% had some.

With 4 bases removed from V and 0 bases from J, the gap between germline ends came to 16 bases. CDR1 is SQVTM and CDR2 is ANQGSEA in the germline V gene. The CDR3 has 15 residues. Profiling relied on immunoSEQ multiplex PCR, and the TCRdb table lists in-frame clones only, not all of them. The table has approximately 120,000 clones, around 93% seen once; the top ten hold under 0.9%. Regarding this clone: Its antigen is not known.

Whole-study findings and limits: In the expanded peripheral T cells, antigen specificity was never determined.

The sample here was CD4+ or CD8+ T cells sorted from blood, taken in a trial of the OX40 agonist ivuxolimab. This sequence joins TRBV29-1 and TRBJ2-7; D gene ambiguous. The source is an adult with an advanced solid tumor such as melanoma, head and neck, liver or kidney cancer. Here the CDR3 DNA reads TGCAGCGTTGCAGGTTCGTTATCAGGCTCCTACGAGCAGTACTTC. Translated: CSVAGSLSGSYEQYF.